The T cell receptor (beta chain) under discussion was sequenced for a study of CXCR3-negative and CXCR3-positive naive CD8 T cells. The length of the CDR3 is 12 residues. Germline CDR1 is PRHDT and CDR2 is FYEKMQ (reference sequence). Study-level points and caveats: Both naive subsets had comparably high diversity; memory CD8+ cells much lower.

The authors made the TRB cDNA libraries by 5' RACE using UMI labels. TCRdb re-called the 5' RACE reads and gives one entry per CDR3 protein, without DNA. Its clone listing holds some 3,500 distinct CDR3 sequences. A note on this clonotype: As yet, its antigen is unknown.

In triplicate, each CD8+ T cell subset was sorted at 300,000 cells per replicate. Cells classed as naive CD8+ T cells were CD45RO-CCR7+CD27+CD95-. The specimen sequenced was naive CXCR3- CD8+ T cells from blood. The sample's subset: CD45RO-CCR7+CD27+CD95- naive CD8+ T cells lacking CXCR3 (TNR3-). The clonotype was recovered from a human donor in good health. Some clones in this sample may be carry-over from other donors' samples. This sequence joins TRBV13 and TRBJ2-1. CDR3 sequence reads: CASKASYNEQFF.